This TCR beta chain was obtained from a study of shared clonotypes between healthy human individuals. Regarding the study as a whole: An effect of sequencing depth on clonotype sharing among donors was expected.

Per the germline V gene, CDR1 is MNHEY and CDR2 is SVGAGI. V was pared by 4 bases and J by 10 bases, with 13 bases of the junction left unmatched. The CDR3 runs to 15 residues. On sorted subsets, replicate PCRs used about 0.2 ug DNA, or around 30,000 T cell genomes. In the original workflow: ImmunoSEQ output held junction-only sequences without quality scores, so filtering differed. This table comes from immunoSEQ multiplex PCR, and its TCRdb copy is limited to in-frame clones, with some not included. V and J calls and clone size are given by that table; D and trimming were obtained from the DNA. Here the sample spans roughly 1 million clones, roughly 74% being singletons. On this clone itself: Its target is not known.

Material: memory CD4+ T cells from PBMCs. Specified subset: CD45RA-negative fraction. The V gene is TRBV6-5, the J gene TRBJ2-1; TRBD2 aligns across 7 bases. The receptor comes from a man aged 18 to 35 in good health. Some clones in this sample may be carry-over from other donors' samples. CDR3 protein: CASSSEAGRLGEQFF. DNA of the CDR3: TGTGCCAGCAGTTCCGAAGCGGGAAGGTTGGGGGAGCAGTTCTTC.